The 26 T cell receptor beta chains reported below all come from one sample, sequenced in a study of blood T cell repertoires in COVID-19. TCRdb's copy holds only in-frame clones and misses some; the assay was immunoSEQ multiplex PCR. The table records some 41,000 clones, 91% of them present only once. Sequencing was done on a sample of peripheral blood. The receptor source for this set is a woman aged 25 to 45 in a cohort sampled during active COVID-19.

V is TRBV5-6 and J is TRBJ2-1, with D tentatively TRBD1 (6 bases). The germline V gene encodes CDR1 SGHDT and CDR2 YYEEEE. The CDR3 is 14 amino acids. V gave up 1 base and J gave up 6 bases, with 11 bases separating them. The CDR3: CASSLTEGGNEQFF. Here the CDR3 DNA reads TGTGCCAGCAGCTTGACCGAAGGGGGCAATGAGCAGTTCTTC.

This clone was recorded a few times. This chain joins TRBV5-4 and TRBJ2-3; the D gene is possibly TRBD2 (5 bases). V shed 0 bases and J shed 6 bases, with 8 bases lying between them. The length of the CDR3 is 13 residues. Germline CDR1 is SGHNT and CDR2 is YYREEE (reference sequence). Written as DNA, the CDR3 is TGTGCCAGCAGCTTGGAAAGGAGGGATACGCAGTATTTT. Translated: CASSLERRDTQYF. The whole variable domain, filled in from reference TRBV5-4 and TRBJ2-3, reads ETGVTQSPTHLIKTRGQQVTLRCSSQSGHNTVSWYQQALGQGPQFIFQYYREEENGRGNFPPRFSGLQFPNYSSELNVNALELDDSALYLCASSLERRDTQYFGPGTRLTVL.

The rearrangement links TRBV27 to TRBJ2-1; 12 bases are shared with TRBD2. Germline loops: CDR1 MNHEY, CDR2 SMNVEV (reference sequence). The CDR3 contains 16 residues. With 3 bases clipped from V and 6 bases from J, the junction kept 6 bases outside the gene matches. The CDR3 DNA follows: TGTGCCAGCAGTTTTGCTAGCGGGAGGGCCTTCAATGAGCAGTTCTTC. This encodes CASSFASGRAFNEQFF.

The chain uses TRBV28 and TRBJ1-5, with 8 bases matching TRBD1. CDR1 is MDHEN, CDR2 SYDVKM, per germline. The CDR3 covers 13 residues. V gave up 7 bases and J gave up 7 bases; unmatched junction bases: 6. The CDR3 spells CASTGGVSQPQHF. For the CDR3, the DNA is TGTGCCAGCACAGGGGGCGTGAGCCAGCCCCAGCATTTT.

The genes are TRBV6-5 and TRBJ2-1; tentatively, D is TRBD1 (5 bases). Trimming took off 0 bases at V and 7 bases at J, with 7 bases between the two ends. CDR1 is MNHEY and CDR2 is SVGAGI in the germline V gene. The CDR3 has 13 residues. The CDR3 DNA follows: TGTGCCAGCAGTTACTCCCGACAGAATGAGCAGTTCTTC. This codes for CASSYSRQNEQFF.

V gene TRBV5-6 combines with J gene TRBJ1-5; 8 bases align to TRBD1. The CDR3 length is 13 residues. Losses at the gene ends were 4 bases for V and 10 bases for J; bases not matched to a gene: 7. Germline V lookup: CDR1 SGHDT, CDR2 YYEEEE. CDR3: CASSQTGDGPQHF. CDR3 coding DNA: TGTGCCAGCAGCCAGACAGGGGATGGACCCCAGCATTTT.

The chain has TRBV5-6 and TRBJ2-7; 9 bases are shared with TRBD1. CDR1 is SGHDT and CDR2 is YYEEEE in the germline V gene. The CDR3 totals 18 residues. Unmatched junction bases numbered 11, after V lost 0 bases and J lost 1 base. CDR3 nucleotide sequence: TGTGCCAGCAGCTTGGGACGAGGGGGACAGGGTCGTTCCTACGAGCAGTACTTC. Protein product: CASSLGRGGQGRSYEQYF.

The gene calls are TRBV5-1 and TRBJ2-7; 7 nucleotides match TRBD1. The CDR3 runs to 13 residues. V was clipped by 3 bases and J by 4 bases; unmatched bases: 4. Per the germline V gene, CDR1 is SGHRS and CDR2 is YFSETQ. The CDR3 DNA follows: TGCGCCAGCAGCTGGGACAGCTTTTACGAGCAGTACTTC. Translated, it gives CASSWDSFYEQYF.

The chain couples TRBV5-1 to TRBJ2-2; TRBD2 agrees at 7 bases. J lost 5 bases, V lost 0 bases, and 13 bases had no gene match. The germline V gene has CDR1 SGHRS and CDR2 YFSETQ. The CDR3 runs to 18 residues. CDR3 in amino acids: CASSLEKGAGVGTGELFF. CDR3 nucleotides: TGCGCCAGCAGCTTGGAAAAAGGTGCGGGAGTGGGGACCGGGGAGCTGTTTTTT.

V usage is TRBV6-5 and J usage is TRBJ1-1; 8 bases map to TRBD1. The CDR3 has 15 amino acids. Germline trimming cut 2 bases from V and 7 bases from J; bases unmatched to any gene: 9. CDR1 is MNHEY and CDR2 is SVGAGI in the germline V gene. DNA of the CDR3: TGTGCCAGCAGTTACGAATGGGACAGGTGGAGTGAAGCTTTCTTT. It yields the protein CASSYEWDRWSEAFF.

This chain links TRBV7-2 with TRBJ2-7; D gene unclear. Germline V CDR1 and CDR2: SGHTA, FQGNSA. This CDR3 is built from 14 residues. V shed 1 base and J shed 4 bases, with 11 bases lying between them. The CDR3 region is CASSLGFYSYEQYF. CDR3 DNA sequence: TGTGCCAGCAGCTTAGGCTTCTACAGTTACGAGCAGTACTTC.

The rearrangement uses TRBV6-5 and TRBJ1-1; 9 nucleotides align to TRBD1. The junction had 7 bases not matched to a gene; V was cut back by 3 bases and J by 5 bases. This CDR3 has 15 amino acids. The germline gives CDR1 MNHEY, CDR2 SVGAGI. The CDR3 nucleotides are TGTGCCAGCAGTTATTCCGGGACAGGGAGAACTGAAGCTTTCTTT. Its protein product is CASSYSGTGRTEAFF.

The chain couples TRBV11-3 to TRBJ2-7; 10 bases map to TRBD2. Trimming cost V 5 bases and J 3 bases; bases outside gene matches: 10. Germline values: CDR1 SGHNT, CDR2 YENEEA. This CDR3 spans 16 amino acids. CDR3 loop: CASSPEIAGGYYEQYF. CDR3 DNA sequence: TGTGCCAGCAGCCCCGAGATAGCGGGAGGTTACTACGAGCAGTACTTC.

V and J are TRBV7-2 and TRBJ2-1; 9 positions agree with TRBD2. The CDR3 runs 15 residues. Germline lookup yields CDR1 SGHTA and CDR2 FQGNSA. V lost 5 bases and J lost 3; bases outside the gene matches: 5. CDR3 sequence (DNA): TGTGCCAGCAGCGCCATAGCGGGGGTCTACAATGAGCAGTTCTTC. The encoded protein is CASSAIAGVYNEQFF.

This sequence joins TRBV9 and TRBJ2-3; no clear D. The V end lost 4 bases, the J end lost 1 base, and 7 bases lay between the germline ends. The CDR3 covers 13 residues. Germline V gene data show CDR1 as SGDLS and CDR2 as YYNGEE. In DNA form, the CDR3 reads TGTGCCAGCAGCTGGCAGGGCACAGATACGCAGTATTTT. This gives the protein CASSWQGTDTQYF.

The chain has TRBV15 and TRBJ2-3; D is ambiguous. The CDR3 runs to 13 residues. The V gene lost 0 bases and the J gene lost 4 bases, with 5 bases spanning the gap. Germline CDR1 LNHNV, CDR2 YYDKDF (reference sequence). The CDR3 DNA follows: TGTGCCACCAGCAGAGATCTCGCAGATACGCAGTATTTT. Translation: CATSRDLADTQYF.

This sequence joins TRBV5-6 and TRBJ2-1; D unclear. This CDR3 has 11 amino acids. The V gene lost 1 base and the J gene lost 8 bases, with 4 bases spanning the gap. Germline V gene sequence: CDR1 SGHDT, CDR2 YYEEEE. The CDR3 DNA reads TGTGCCAGCAGCTTGATCGATGAGCAGTTCTTC. Translation: CASSLIDEQFF.

This clone came up once. This sequence joins TRBV25-1 and TRBJ2-1; possible D gene TRBD2, 5 bases. Germline CDR1 and CDR2: MGHDK and SYGVNS. The CDR3 length is 14 residues. The germline V and J ends were trimmed by 3 bases and 7 bases, with 13 bases remaining between them. CDR3 in DNA: TGTGCCAGCAGTGATTTCGGGATAAGGAATGAGCAGTTCTTC. Residues: CASSDFGIRNEQFF.

The chain combines TRBV18 with TRBJ2-4, with 9 positions matching TRBD1. Germline CDR1 reads KGHSH; CDR2 reads LQKENI. Germline trimming cut 2 bases from V and 3 bases from J; bases unmatched to any gene: 8. This CDR3 contains 17 residues. CDR3 in DNA: TGTGCCAGCTCACCATTACCACAGGGGGCCGGCAAAAACATTCAGTACTTC. Translation gives CASSPLPQGAGKNIQYF.

The chain recombines TRBV24-1 with TRBJ2-1; 9 bases are a match to TRBD2. The CDR3 sequence is 17 residues long. The germline CDR1 and CDR2 sequences are KGHDR and SFDVKD. J gave up 3 bases and V 2 bases, and 7 bases lay outside the gene matches. CDR3 bases: TGTGCCACCAGTGATTCGGTCCAGCGGGAGGTCTACAATGAGCAGTTCTTC. Translation gives CATSDSVQREVYNEQFF.

V is TRBV7-8 and J is TRBJ2-1; the D gene is possibly TRBD1 (5 bases). The V end was cut by 5 bases, the J end by 6 bases, with 11 bases between. The CDR3 is 13 amino acids. CDR1 SGHVS and CDR2 FQNEAQ come from the germline V gene. CDR3 protein: CASSRDRVNEQFF. The CDR3 nucleotides read TGTGCCAGCAGCCGAGACAGAGTCAATGAGCAGTTCTTC.

V is TRBV2 and J is TRBJ2-2, with a weak D call TRBD1 (5 bases). Germline V CDR1 and CDR2: SNHLY, FYNNEI. The V and J ends lost 10 bases and 1 base respectively, with 10 bases between them. This CDR3 has 13 amino acids. As DNA, the CDR3 is TGTGCCACCCAGGGCCAGAACACCGGGGAGCTGTTTTTT. Its translation is CATQGQNTGELFF.

The chain combines TRBV6-5 with TRBJ1-1; D uncertain. Germline CDR1 MNHEY, CDR2 SVGAGI. Trimming removed 2 bases from V and 4 bases from J, with 11 bases in between. The CDR3 is 14 amino acids. This CDR3 is CASSYGQRGTEAFF. CDR3 DNA: TGTGCCAGCAGTTACGGCCAGCGGGGCACTGAAGCTTTCTTT.

The CDR3: CASSLGENQPQHF. In DNA, the CDR3 is TGTGCCAGCAGCTTAGGAGAAAATCAGCCCCAGCATTTT. The genes are TRBV7-6 and TRBJ1-5; D is unresolved. The germline gives CDR1 SGHVS, CDR2 FNYEAQ. This CDR3 is built from 13 residues. Between the trimmed V and J ends, which lost 1 base and 4 bases, there was a span of 5 bases.

The V gene is TRBV7-2, the J gene TRBJ1-2; D not certain. Germline CDR1 is SGHTA and CDR2 is FQGNSA. The CDR3 covers 16 residues. V gave up 4 bases and J gave up 4 bases, with 19 bases separating them. CDR3 sequence reads: CASSSPRTIEGYGYTF. CDR3 nucleotide sequence: TGTGCCAGCAGCTCCCCCCGGACGATTGAGGGCTATGGCTACACCTTC. The whole variable domain, remainder taken from reference TRBV7-2 and TRBJ1-2, is GAGVSQSPSNKVTEKGKDVELRCDPISGHTALYWYRQSLGQGLEFLIYFQGNSAPDKSGLPSDRFSAERTGGSVSTLTIQRTQQEDSAVYLCASSSPRTIEGYGYTFGSGTRLTVV.

This rearrangement joins TRBV5-4 to TRBJ2-5; 9 nucleotides agree with TRBD2. The germline V gene encodes CDR1 SGHNT and CDR2 YYREEE (reference sequence). CDR3 length: 15 amino acids. V was clipped by 5 bases and J by 3 bases; unmatched bases: 8. The CDR3 here is CASSQVLAGKETQYF. CDR3 coding DNA: TGTGCCAGCAGTCAGGTACTAGCGGGCAAAGAGACCCAGTACTTC.